Presented here are 24 T cell receptor beta chains from one specimen sequenced in a study of T cell responses to AZD1222 COVID-19 vaccine. Clones were sequenced by immunoSEQ multiplex PCR, and TCRdb holds only the in-frame ones, with some missing. The repertoire includes 100,000 to 120,000 clones, roughly 93% of them detected once, and approximately 2.9% sits in the top ten. The sequenced sample was peripheral blood, obtained 28 days after the second AZD1222 dose. The receptors originated from an adult who received the AZD1222 COVID-19 vaccine.

This rearrangement joins TRBV12-3 or TRBV12-4 to TRBJ1-5, with D unresolved. Trimming took off 5 bases at V and 7 bases at J, with 9 bases between the two ends. The CDR3 length is 12 residues. The DNA of the CDR3 is TGTGCCAGCAGTAGGGTAGTGCAGCCCCAGCATTTT. Residues: CASSRVVQPQHF.

This clone was seen a single time. The V call is TRBV2, the J call TRBJ1-2, with D perhaps TRBD1 (5 bases). The CDR3 totals 14 residues. CDR1 is SNHLY and CDR2 is FYNNEI in the germline V gene. V was trimmed by 3 bases and J by 4 bases, leaving 12 bases between them. The CDR3: CASSERSRGYGYTF. The DNA for the CDR3 is TGTGCCAGCAGTGAGAGAAGTAGGGGCTATGGCTACACCTTC.

In regard to this clone: At the DNA level, this CDR3 is encoded by other sequences in the same sample as well. This sequence joins TRBV9 and TRBJ2-5; D is undetermined. The V and J ends lost 0 bases and 2 bases respectively, with 2 bases between them. The CDR3 runs to 12 residues. Germline V CDR1 and CDR2: SGDLS, YYNGEE. This CDR3 is CASSVAQETQYF. The CDR3 DNA reads as TGTGCCAGCAGCGTAGCACAAGAGACCCAGTACTTC.

In this sample, this clone turned up once. V is TRBV15 and J is TRBJ1-1; D unresolved. The CDR3 runs to 14 residues. CDR1 and CDR2 (germline): LNHNV, YYDKDF (reference sequence). With 1 base removed from V and 7 bases from J, the gap between germline ends came to 13 bases. The CDR3 protein is CATSRGGLILEAFF. CDR3 sequence (DNA): TGTGCCACCAGCAGAGGTGGGCTGATACTTGAAGCTTTCTTT.

V is TRBV6-5 and J is TRBJ2-7; D is undetermined. V dropped 4 bases and J dropped 0 bases, with 13 bases sitting between them. CDR3 length: 15 amino acids. Germline V gene data show CDR1 as MNHEY and CDR2 as SVGAGI. CDR3 bases: TGTGCCAGCAGTTCCGAGTATAAATCCTCCTACGAGCAGTACTTC. Its protein product is CASSSEYKSSYEQYF.

The chain carries TRBV6-5 and TRBJ2-1, with D tentatively TRBD2 (6 bases). The germline V gene has CDR1 MNHEY and CDR2 SVGAGI. The ends were cut back, 8 bases at V and 10 bases at J, with 18 bases in the middle. The CDR3 runs 13 residues. CDR3 residues: CASRLGDGGEQFF. The CDR3 nucleotides read TGTGCCAGCCGACTGGGAGATGGAGGGGAGCAGTTCTTC.

The chain employs TRBV18 and TRBJ1-2, with 9 positions matching TRBD1. Germline CDR1 reads KGHSH; CDR2 reads LQKENI. This CDR3 region has 14 residues. Trimming removed 2 bases from V and 7 bases from J; junction bases left unmatched: 5. CDR3 bases: TGTGCCAGCTCACCATCACAGGGGGCCCGTGGCTACACCTTC. Translating gives CASSPSQGARGYTF.

The chain combines TRBV7-6 with TRBJ1-6; D unresolved. Trimming took 5 bases from V and 8 from J, leaving 10 bases between them. The germline CDR1 and CDR2 sequences are SGHVS and FNYEAQ. The CDR3 length is 13 residues. The CDR3 reads CASSINEDSPLHF. CDR3 DNA: TGTGCCAGCAGCATAAACGAGGATTCACCCCTCCACTTT.

V gene TRBV9 combines with J gene TRBJ1-5; D not resolved. The CDR3 has 13 residues. V was trimmed by 0 bases and J by 6 bases, leaving 7 bases between them. CDR1 is SGDLS and CDR2 is YYNGEE in the germline V gene. CDR3 coding DNA: TGTGCCAGCAGCGTAGAGGCGGGTCAGCCCCAGCATTTT. This sequence encodes CASSVEAGQPQHF. Full variable domain (remainder filled in from reference TRBV9 and TRBJ1-5): DSGVTQTPKHLITATGQRVTLRCSPRSGDLSVYWYQQSLDQGLQFLIQYYNGEERAKGNILERFSAQQFPDLHSELNLSSLELGDSALYFCASSVEAGQPQHFGDGTRLSIL.

The chain carries TRBV3-1 (or the pseudogene TRBV3-2) and TRBJ1-1, with D unclear. The CDR3 has 14 amino acids. Germline CDR1 reads LGHDT; CDR2 reads YNNKEL (reference sequence). V shed 5 bases and J shed 6 bases, with 16 bases lying between them. CDR3 in DNA: TGTGCCAGCAGCTTCCGACACATTAGGGCTGAAGCTTTCTTT. Encoded protein: CASSFRHIRAEAFF.

The V gene is TRBV6-5, the J gene TRBJ1-1, with 7 bases identical to TRBD1. Germline CDR1 is MNHEY and CDR2 is SVGAGI. V trimming: 4 bases; J trimming: 1 base; junction bases outside the gene matches: 3. CDR3 length: 14 residues. The CDR3 DNA reads as TGTGCCAGCAGTTCGAGGGGGCAGAACACTGAAGCTTTCTTT. Amino acid sequence: CASSSRGQNTEAFF.

V and J are TRBV11-1 and TRBJ1-1; TRBD1 is a possible D gene (5 bases). The CDR3 runs 14 residues. Germline lookup yields CDR1 SGHAT and CDR2 FQDESV (reference sequence). Trimming left V 4 bases short and J 0 bases short, with 9 bases between. CDR3 bases: TGTGCCAGCAGCTCGGGACGGATGAACACTGAAGCTTTCTTT. Translated, it gives CASSSGRMNTEAFF.

The chain is built from TRBV6-6 and TRBJ2-7; the D is unclear. The germline gives CDR1 MNHNY, CDR2 SVGAGI (reference sequence). Trimming took 4 bases from V and 2 from J, leaving 15 bases between them. The CDR3 extends over 15 amino acids. The CDR3 coding sequence is TGTGCCAGCAGTTCCGTTGGCCTCAGGCCCTACGAGCAGTACTTC. This sequence encodes CASSSVGLRPYEQYF.

The chain recombines TRBV3-1 (or the pseudogene TRBV3-2) with TRBJ1-2; 8 nucleotides line up with TRBD1. From germline, CDR1 is LGHDT and CDR2 YNNKEL (reference sequence). This CDR3 spans 14 amino acids. V was clipped by 10 bases and J by 7 bases; unmatched bases: 14. The CDR3 region is CATLTLGQGGGYTF. The CDR3 DNA reads as TGTGCCACCCTAACCCTCGGACAGGGTGGTGGCTACACCTTC.

This clone was observed once. This sequence joins TRBV19 and TRBJ2-5, with 10 positions matching TRBD1. V was pared by 3 bases and J by 3 bases, with 1 base of the junction left unmatched. This CDR3 spans 14 amino acids. Germline V gene lookup returns CDR1 LNHDA and CDR2 SQIVND (reference sequence). The CDR3 is CASSIGQGEETQYF. For the CDR3, the DNA is TGTGCCAGTAGTATCGGACAGGGGGAAGAGACCCAGTACTTC.

In DNA, the CDR3 is TGTGCCAGCTCACCCAGGGACAGGGAGAACTATGGCTACACCTTC. Protein product: CASSPRDRENYGYTF. The chain has TRBV18 and TRBJ1-2; 9 nucleotides match TRBD1. Germline V gene sequence: CDR1 KGHSH, CDR2 LQKENI. V dropped 3 bases and J dropped 2; count of bases not matched to a gene: 4. This CDR3 comprises 15 residues.

The V and J genes are TRBV10-2 and TRBJ2-3; D remains ambiguous. Germline V CDR1 and CDR2: WSHSY, SAAADI. The CDR3 consists of 14 residues. V was shortened by 7 bases and J by 1 base, with 12 bases between the two germline ends. The DNA of the CDR3 is TGCGCCAGCACGCGCCAGAGCCGCACAGATACGCAGTATTTT. It translates to CASTRQSRTDTQYF.

The chain uses TRBV3-1 (or the pseudogene TRBV3-2) and TRBJ1-1; 8 nucleotides agree with TRBD1. V trimming: 2 bases; J trimming: 2 bases; junction bases outside the gene matches: 4. The CDR3 length is 15 residues. The germline CDR1 and CDR2 sequences are LGHDT and YNNKEL (reference sequence). For the CDR3, the DNA is TGTGCCAGCAGCCAATCCGGACAGGGAAACACTGAAGCTTTCTTT. Translated: CASSQSGQGNTEAFF.

The V gene is TRBV7-9, the J gene TRBJ2-1, with 7 positions matching TRBD2. V trimming: 3 bases; J trimming: 1 base; junction bases outside the gene matches: 6. The CDR3 covers 16 residues. Germline V CDR1 and CDR2: SEHNR, FQNEAQ (reference sequence). CDR3 in amino acids: CASSFSGGPSYNEQFF. The CDR3 nucleotides read TGTGCCAGCAGCTTCTCGGGAGGTCCATCCTACAATGAGCAGTTCTTC.

The chain links TRBV5-1 to TRBJ1-1; 7 bases agree with TRBD1. Trimming removed 4 bases from V and 1 base from J; junction bases left unmatched: 4. Per germline, CDR1 SGHRS and CDR2 YFSETQ. The CDR3 loop spans 14 amino acids. The CDR3 reads CASSQGQTNTEAFF. CDR3 in DNA: TGCGCCAGCAGCCAGGGACAGACGAACACTGAAGCTTTCTTT.

This chain uses TRBV10-3 with TRBJ2-5; D gene ambiguous. The CDR3 contains 14 residues. V dropped 4 bases and J dropped 1 base, with 10 bases sitting between them. Germline values: CDR1 ENHRY, CDR2 SYGVKD. The CDR3 coding sequence is TGTGCCATCAGTGGATATGGGGTCCAAGAGACCCAGTACTTC. It yields the protein CAISGYGVQETQYF.

J is TRBJ2-4 and V is TRBV23-1, with D possibly TRBD1 on 6 matching bases. TRBV23-1 is sorted into the ORF group, with uncertain function. This CDR3 spans 13 amino acids. The germline V and J ends were trimmed by 8 bases and 3 bases, with 11 bases remaining between them. CDR3 nucleotide sequence: TGCGCCAGCTTACAGGGTGTCAAAAACATTCAGTACTTC. Translating gives CASLQGVKNIQYF.

V usage is TRBV5-1 and J usage is TRBJ1-1; D unresolved. Germline V gene data show CDR1 as SGHRS and CDR2 as YFSETQ. This CDR3 has 16 amino acids. V was cut by 0 bases and J by 0 bases, with 12 bases left in between. This CDR3 is CASSLVGSSMNTEAFF. For the CDR3, the DNA is TGCGCCAGCAGCTTGGTAGGCAGCTCTATGAACACTGAAGCTTTCTTT.

This chain links TRBV19 with TRBJ1-1, with D possibly matching TRBD1 (5 bases). V was cut by 7 bases and J by 1 base, with 16 bases left in between. The CDR3 has 15 amino acids. The germline V gene has CDR1 LNHDA and CDR2 SQIVND (reference sequence). The DNA for the CDR3 is TGTGCCAGTATTCTCGGGGCGGAACCGAACACTGAAGCTTTCTTT. Translating it yields CASILGAEPNTEAFF.